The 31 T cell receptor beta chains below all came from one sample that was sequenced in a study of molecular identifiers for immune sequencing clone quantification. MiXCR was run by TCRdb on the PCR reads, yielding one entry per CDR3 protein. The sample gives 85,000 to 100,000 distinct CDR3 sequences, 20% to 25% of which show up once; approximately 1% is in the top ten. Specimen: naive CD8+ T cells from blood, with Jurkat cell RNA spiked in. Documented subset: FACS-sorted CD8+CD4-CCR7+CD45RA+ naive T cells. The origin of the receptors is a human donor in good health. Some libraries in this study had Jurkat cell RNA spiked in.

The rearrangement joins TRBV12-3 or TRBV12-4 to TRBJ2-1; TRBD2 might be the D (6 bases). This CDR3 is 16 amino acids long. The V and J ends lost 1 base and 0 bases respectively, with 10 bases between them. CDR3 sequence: CASSLERASSYNEQFF. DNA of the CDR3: TGTGCCAGCAGTTTAGAGCGGGCTAGCTCCTACAATGAGCAGTTCTTC.

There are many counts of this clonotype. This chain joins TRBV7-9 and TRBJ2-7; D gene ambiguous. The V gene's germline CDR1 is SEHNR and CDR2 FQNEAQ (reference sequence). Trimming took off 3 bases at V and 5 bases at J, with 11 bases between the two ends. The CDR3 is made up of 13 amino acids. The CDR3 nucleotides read TGTGCCAGCAGCTTTGATGACTGGGACGAGCAGTACTTC. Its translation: CASSFDDWDEQYF. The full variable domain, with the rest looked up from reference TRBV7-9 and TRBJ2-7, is DTGVSQNPRHKITKRGQNVTFRCDPISEHNRLYWYRQTLGQGPEFLTYFQNEAQLEKSRLLSDRFSAERPKGSFSTLEIQRTEQGDSAMYLCASSFDDWDEQYFGPGTRLTVT.

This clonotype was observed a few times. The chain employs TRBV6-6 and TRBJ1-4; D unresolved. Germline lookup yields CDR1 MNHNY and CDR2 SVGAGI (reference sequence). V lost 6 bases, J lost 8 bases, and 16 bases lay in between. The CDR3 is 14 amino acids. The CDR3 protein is CASSLNTLGEKLFF. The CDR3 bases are TGTGCCAGCAGCCTTAATACCCTGGGAGAAAAACTGTTTTTT.

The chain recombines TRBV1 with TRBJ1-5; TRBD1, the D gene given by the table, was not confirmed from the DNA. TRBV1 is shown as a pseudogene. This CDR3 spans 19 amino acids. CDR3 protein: CTSSQDPHLDRDGNQPQHF. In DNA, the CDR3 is TGCACCAGCAGCCAAGATCCCCACCTAGACAGGGATGGCAATCAGCCCCAGCATTTT.

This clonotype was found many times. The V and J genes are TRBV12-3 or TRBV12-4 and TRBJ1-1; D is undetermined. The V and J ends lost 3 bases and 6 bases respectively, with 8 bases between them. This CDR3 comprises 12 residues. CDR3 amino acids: CASSFTFPEAFF. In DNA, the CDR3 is TGTGCCAGCAGTTTTACTTTTCCTGAAGCTTTCTTT.

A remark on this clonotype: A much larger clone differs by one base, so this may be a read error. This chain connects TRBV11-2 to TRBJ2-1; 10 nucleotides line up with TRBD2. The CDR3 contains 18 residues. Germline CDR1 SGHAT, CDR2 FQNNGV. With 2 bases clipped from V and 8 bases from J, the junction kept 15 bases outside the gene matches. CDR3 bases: TGTGCCAGCAGCTTACCCATCGCTGACACTAGCGGGGTGGATGAGCAGTTCTTC. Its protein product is CASSLPIADTSGVDEQFF.

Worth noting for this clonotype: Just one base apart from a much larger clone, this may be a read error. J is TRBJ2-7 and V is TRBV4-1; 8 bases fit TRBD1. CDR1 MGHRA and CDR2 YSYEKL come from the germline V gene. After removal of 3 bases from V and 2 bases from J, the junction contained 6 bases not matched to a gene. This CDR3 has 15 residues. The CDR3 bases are TGCGCCAGCAGCCAGAGGACAGGGACAACCTACGAGCAGTACTTC. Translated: CASSQRTGTTYEQYF.

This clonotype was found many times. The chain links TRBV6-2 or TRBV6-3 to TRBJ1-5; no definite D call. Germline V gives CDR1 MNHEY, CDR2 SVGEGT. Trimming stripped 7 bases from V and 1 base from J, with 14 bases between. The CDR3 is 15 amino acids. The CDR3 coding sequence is TGTGCCAGCACCCCGCGAGGGTACAGCAATCAGCCCCAGCATTTT. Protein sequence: CASTPRGYSNQPQHF.

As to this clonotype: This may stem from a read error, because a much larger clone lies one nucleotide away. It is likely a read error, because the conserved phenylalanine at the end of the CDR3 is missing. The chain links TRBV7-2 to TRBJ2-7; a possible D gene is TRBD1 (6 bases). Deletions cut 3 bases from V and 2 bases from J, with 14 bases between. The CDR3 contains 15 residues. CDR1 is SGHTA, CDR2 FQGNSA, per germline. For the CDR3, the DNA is TGTGCCAGCAGCTTGGGGCAGGGGCTAACCTACGAGCAGTACTAC. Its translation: CASSLGQGLTYEQYY.

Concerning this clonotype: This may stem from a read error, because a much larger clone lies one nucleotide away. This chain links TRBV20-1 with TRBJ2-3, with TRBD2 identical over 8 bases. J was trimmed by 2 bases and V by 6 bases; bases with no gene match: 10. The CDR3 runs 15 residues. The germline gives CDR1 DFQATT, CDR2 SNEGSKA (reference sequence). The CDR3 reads CSAPRRGVNTDTQYF. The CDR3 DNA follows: TGCAGTGCCCCACGGCGGGGGGTTAACACAGATACGCAGTATTTT.

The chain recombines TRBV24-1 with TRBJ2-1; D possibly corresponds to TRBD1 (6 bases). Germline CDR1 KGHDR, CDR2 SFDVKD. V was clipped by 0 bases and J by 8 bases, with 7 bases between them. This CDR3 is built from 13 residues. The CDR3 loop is CATSDLAGDEQFF. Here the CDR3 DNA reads TGTGCCACCAGTGATTTGGCAGGGGATGAGCAGTTCTTC.

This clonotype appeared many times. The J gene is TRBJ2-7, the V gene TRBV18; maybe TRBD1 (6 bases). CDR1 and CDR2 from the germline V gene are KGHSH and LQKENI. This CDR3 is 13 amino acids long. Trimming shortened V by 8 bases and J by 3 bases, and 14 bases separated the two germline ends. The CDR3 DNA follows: TGTGCCAGCAGTACCACAGGGAGCTACGAGCAGTACTTC. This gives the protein CASSTTGSYEQYF. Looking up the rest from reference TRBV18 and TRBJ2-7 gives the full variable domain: NAGVMQNPRHLVRRRGQEARLRCSPMKGHSHVYWYRQLPEEGLKFMVYLQKENIIDESGMPKERFSAEFPKEGPSILRIQQVVRGDSAAYFCASSTTGSYEQYFGPGTRLTVT.

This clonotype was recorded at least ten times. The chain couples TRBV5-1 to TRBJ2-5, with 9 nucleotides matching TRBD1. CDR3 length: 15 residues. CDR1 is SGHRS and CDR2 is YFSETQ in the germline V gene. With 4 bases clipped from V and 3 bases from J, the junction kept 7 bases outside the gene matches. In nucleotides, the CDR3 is TGCGCCAGCAGCCCGGGGACAGGGTTTGAAGAGACCCAGTACTTC. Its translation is CASSPGTGFEETQYF.

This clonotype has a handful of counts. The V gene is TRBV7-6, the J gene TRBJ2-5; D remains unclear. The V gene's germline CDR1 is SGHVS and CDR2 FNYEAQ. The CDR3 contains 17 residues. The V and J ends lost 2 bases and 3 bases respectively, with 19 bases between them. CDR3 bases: TGTGCCAGCAGCTTAAAGTTTCGTGGCCCTTCTGAAGAGACCCAGTACTTC. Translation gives CASSLKFRGPSEETQYF.

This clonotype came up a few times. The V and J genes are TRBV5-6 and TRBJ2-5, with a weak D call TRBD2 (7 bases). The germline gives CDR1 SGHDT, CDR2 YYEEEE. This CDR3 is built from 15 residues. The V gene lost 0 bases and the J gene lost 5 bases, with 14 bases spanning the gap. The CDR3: CASSLVRGAWETQYF. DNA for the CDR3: TGTGCCAGCAGCTTGGTACGGGGGGCTTGGGAGACCCAGTACTTC.

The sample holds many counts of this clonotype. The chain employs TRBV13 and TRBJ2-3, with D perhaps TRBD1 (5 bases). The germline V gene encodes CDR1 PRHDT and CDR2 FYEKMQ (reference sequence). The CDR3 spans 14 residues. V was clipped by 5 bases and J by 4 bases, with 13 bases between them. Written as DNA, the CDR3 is TGTGCCAGCAGCAACCATGGGGCGGCAGATACGCAGTATTTT. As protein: CASSNHGAADTQYF.

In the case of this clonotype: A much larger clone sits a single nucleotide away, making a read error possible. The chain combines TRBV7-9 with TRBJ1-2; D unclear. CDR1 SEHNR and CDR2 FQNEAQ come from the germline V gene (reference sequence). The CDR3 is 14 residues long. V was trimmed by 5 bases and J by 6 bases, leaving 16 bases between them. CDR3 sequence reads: CASSHTRERDGYTF. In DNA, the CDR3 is TGTGCCAGCAGCCACACAAGGGAACGCGATGGCTACACCTTC. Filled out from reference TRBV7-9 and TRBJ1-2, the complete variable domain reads DTGVSQNPRHKITKRGQNVTFRCDPISEHNRLYWYRQTLGQGPEFLTYFQNEAQLEKSRLLSDRFSAERPKGSFSTLEIQRTEQGDSAMYLCASSHTRERDGYTFGSGTRLTVV.

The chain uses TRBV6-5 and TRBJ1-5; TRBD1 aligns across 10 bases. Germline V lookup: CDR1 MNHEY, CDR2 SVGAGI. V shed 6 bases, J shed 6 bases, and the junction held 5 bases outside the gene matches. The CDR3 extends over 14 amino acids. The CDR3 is CASSPGTGVQPQHF. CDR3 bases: TGTGCCAGCAGCCCCGGGACAGGGGTTCAGCCCCAGCATTTT.

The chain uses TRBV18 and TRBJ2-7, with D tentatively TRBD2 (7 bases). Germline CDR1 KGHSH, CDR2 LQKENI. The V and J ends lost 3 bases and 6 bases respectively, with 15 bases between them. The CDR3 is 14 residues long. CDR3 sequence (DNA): TGTGCCAGCTCACCCCCCGGGGGAGGGGGCGAGCAGTACTTC. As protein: CASSPPGGGGEQYF.

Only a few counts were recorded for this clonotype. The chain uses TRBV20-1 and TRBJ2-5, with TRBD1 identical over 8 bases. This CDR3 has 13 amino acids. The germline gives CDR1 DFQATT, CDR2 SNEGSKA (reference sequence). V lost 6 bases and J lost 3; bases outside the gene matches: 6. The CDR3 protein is CSAPQDREETQYF. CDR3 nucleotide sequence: TGCAGTGCCCCACAGGACAGGGAAGAGACCCAGTACTTC.

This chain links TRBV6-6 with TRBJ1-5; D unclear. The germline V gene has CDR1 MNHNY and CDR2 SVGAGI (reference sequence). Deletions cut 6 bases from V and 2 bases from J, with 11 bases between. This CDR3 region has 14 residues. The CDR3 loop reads CASSFVGGNQPQHF. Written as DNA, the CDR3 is TGTGCCAGCAGCTTCGTAGGAGGCAATCAGCCCCAGCATTTT.

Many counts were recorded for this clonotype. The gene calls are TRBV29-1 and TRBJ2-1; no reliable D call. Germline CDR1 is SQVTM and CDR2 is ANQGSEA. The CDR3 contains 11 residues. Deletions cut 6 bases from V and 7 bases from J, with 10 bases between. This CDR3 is CSVQYGNEQFF. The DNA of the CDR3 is TGCAGCGTCCAATACGGTAATGAGCAGTTCTTC.

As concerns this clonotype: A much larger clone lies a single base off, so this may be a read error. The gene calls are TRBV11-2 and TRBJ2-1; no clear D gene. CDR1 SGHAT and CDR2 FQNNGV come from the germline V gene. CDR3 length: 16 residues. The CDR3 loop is CASSLEASSSHNEQFF. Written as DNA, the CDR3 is TGTGCCAGCAGCTTAGAAGCTAGTAGCTCCCACAATGAGCAGTTCTTC.

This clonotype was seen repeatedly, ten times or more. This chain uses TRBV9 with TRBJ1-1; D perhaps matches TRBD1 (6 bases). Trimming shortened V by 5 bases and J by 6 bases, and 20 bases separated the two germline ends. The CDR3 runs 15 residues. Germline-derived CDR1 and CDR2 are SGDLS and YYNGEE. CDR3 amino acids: CASRRPGTSQAEAFF. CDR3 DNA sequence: TGTGCCAGCAGGAGACCTGGGACATCCCAGGCTGAAGCTTTCTTT.

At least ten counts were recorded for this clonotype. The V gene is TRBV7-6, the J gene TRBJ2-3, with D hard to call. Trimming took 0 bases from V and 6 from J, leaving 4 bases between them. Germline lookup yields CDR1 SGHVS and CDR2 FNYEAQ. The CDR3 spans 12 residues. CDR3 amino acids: CASSLAEDTQYF. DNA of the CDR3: TGTGCCAGCAGCTTAGCGGAGGATACGCAGTATTTT.

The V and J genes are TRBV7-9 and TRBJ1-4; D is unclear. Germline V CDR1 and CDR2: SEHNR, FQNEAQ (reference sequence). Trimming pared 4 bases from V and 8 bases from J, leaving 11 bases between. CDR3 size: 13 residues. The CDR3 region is CASSSLPEEKLFF. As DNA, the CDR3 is TGTGCCAGCAGCTCCCTGCCTGAGGAAAAACTGTTTTTT.

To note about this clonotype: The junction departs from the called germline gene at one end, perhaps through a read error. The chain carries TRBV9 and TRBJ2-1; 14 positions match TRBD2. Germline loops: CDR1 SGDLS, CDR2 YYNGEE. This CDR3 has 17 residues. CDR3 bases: TGTGCCAGCAGCCCACGACTAGCGGGAGGGCCCTACAATAAGCAGTTCTTC. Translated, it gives CASSPRLAGGPYNKQFF.

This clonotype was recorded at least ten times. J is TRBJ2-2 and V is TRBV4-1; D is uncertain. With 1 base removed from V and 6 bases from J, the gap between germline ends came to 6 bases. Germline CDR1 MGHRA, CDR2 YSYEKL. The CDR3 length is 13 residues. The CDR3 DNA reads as TGCGCCAGCAGCCAAGGAATCGCCGGGGAGCTGTTTTTT. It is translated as CASSQGIAGELFF.

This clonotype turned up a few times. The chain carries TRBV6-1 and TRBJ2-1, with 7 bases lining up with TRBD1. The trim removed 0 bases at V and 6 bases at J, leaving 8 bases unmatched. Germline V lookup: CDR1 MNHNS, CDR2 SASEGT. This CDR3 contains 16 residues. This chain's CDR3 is CASSEAAGGYGNEQFF. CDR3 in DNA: TGTGCCAGCAGTGAAGCAGCAGGGGGTTACGGCAATGAGCAGTTCTTC.

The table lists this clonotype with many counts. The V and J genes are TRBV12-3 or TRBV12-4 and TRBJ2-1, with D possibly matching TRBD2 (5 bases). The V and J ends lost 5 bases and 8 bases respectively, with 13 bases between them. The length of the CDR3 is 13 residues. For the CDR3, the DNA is TGTGCCAGCAGTCCCCCGGGGTCATATGAGCAGTTCTTC. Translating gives CASSPPGSYEQFF.

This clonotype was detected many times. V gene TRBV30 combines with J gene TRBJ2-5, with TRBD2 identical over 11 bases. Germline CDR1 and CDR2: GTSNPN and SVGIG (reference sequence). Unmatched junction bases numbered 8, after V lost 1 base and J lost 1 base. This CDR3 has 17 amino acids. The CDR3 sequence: CAWSAWDSGGGQETQYF. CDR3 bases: TGTGCCTGGAGTGCGTGGGATAGCGGGGGGGGCCAAGAGACCCAGTACTTC.